A selection of T cell receptor beta chains follows, all from one sample in a study of blood T cell repertoires in COVID-19. Assay used: immunoSEQ multiplex PCR; TCRdb lists only in-frame clones, some missing. The data show 270,000 or so clones, about nine tenths seen once. Sequenced: peripheral blood. The receptors derive from a man in his forties with active or convalescent COVID-19. Each CDR3 is given with its conserved first and last residue. Where a row states a size, it is once, few, many or the class of an expanded clone; other rows omit it.

TRBV2	-	TRBJ2-7	CASGLYYEQYF
TRBV6-5	few	TRBJ1-5	CASRTTISNQPQHF
TRBV28	-	TRBJ2-1	CASSQQGPEQFF
TRBV11-3	-	TRBJ2-5	CASSFLGLAGEGTQYF
TRBV4-2	-	TRBJ2-1	CASSQGRGRGEQFF
TRBV16	-	TRBJ2-5	CASSQRGQGAETQYF
TRBV7-2	-	TRBJ2-1	CASSPTVGEYNEQFF
TRBV2	once	TRBJ2-6	CASSEAEEGILTF
TRBV6-4	-	TRBJ2-1	CASSDSSLIDEQFF
TRBV9	-	TRBJ1-2	CASSEQGQGGYTF